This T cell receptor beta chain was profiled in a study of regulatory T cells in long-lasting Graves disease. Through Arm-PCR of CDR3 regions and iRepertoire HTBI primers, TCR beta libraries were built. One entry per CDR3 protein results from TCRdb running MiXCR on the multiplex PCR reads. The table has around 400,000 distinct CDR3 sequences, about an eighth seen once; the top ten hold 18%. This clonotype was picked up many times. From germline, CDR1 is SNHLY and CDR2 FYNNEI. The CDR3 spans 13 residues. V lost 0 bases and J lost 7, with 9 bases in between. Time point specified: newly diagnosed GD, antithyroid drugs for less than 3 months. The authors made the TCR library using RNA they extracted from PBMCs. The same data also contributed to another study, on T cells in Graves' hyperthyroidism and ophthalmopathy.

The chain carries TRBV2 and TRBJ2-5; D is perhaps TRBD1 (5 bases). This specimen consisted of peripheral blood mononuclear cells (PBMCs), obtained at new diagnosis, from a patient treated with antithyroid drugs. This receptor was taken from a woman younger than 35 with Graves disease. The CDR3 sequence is CASSEASTGTQYF. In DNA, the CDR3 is TGTGCCAGCAGTGAAGCGAGTACAGGGACCCAGTACTTC. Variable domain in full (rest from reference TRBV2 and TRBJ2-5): EPEVTQTPSHQVTQMGQEVILRCVPISNHLYFYWYRQILGQKVEFLVSFYNNEISEKSEIFDDQFSVERPDGSNFTLKIRSTKLEDSAMYFCASSEASTGTQYFGPGTRLLVL.